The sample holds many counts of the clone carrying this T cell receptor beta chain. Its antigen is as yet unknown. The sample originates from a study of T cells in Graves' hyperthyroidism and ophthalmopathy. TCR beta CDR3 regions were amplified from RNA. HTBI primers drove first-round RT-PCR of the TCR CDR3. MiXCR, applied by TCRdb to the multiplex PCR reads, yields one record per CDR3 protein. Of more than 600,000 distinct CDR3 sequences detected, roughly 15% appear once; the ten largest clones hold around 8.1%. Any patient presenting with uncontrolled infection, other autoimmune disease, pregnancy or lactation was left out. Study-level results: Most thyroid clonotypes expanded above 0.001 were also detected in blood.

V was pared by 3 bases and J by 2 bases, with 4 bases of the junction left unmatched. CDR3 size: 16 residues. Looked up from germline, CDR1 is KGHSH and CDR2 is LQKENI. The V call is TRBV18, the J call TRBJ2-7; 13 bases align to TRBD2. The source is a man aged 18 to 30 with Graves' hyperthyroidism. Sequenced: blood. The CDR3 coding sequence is TGTGCCAGCTCACCCCGGGGGACTAGCGGGACCTACGAGCAGTACTTC. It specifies CASSPRGTSGTYEQYF.